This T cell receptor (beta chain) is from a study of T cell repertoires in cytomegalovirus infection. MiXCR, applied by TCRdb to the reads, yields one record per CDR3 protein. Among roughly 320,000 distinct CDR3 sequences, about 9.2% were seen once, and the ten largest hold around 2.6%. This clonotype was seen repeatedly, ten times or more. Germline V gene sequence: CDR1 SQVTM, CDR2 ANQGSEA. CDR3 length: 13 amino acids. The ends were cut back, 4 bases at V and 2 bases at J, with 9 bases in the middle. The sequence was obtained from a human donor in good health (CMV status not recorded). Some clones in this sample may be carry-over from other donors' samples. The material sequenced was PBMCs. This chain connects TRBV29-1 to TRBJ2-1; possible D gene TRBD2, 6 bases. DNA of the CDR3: TGCAGCGTTGTGTGGGGGGCCTACAATGAGCAGTTCTTC. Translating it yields CSVVWGAYNEQFF.